This T cell receptor beta chain is from a study of CD8 T cells in Susac syndrome. V shed 4 bases, J shed 5 bases, and the junction held 4 bases outside the gene matches. The length of the CDR3 is 14 residues. CDR1 is LGHDT, CDR2 YNNKEL, per germline (reference sequence). The RNA, roughly 0.5 to 1 ug, was put through reverse transcription using random hexamers. TCRdb re-called the immunoSEQ multiplex PCR reads through MiXCR, storing one row per CDR3 protein. Here the sample spans about 66,000 distinct CDR3 sequences, approximately 94% being singletons. Material for sequencing was CD8+ T cells from PBMCs. The chain has TRBV3-1 and TRBJ2-2; 7 positions agree with TRBD1. The sequence derives from a human donor with multiple sclerosis. The CDR3 DNA sequence: TGTGCCAGCAGCCCTACAGGGGCGACCGGGGAGCTGTTTTTT. Protein sequence: CASSPTGATGELFF.